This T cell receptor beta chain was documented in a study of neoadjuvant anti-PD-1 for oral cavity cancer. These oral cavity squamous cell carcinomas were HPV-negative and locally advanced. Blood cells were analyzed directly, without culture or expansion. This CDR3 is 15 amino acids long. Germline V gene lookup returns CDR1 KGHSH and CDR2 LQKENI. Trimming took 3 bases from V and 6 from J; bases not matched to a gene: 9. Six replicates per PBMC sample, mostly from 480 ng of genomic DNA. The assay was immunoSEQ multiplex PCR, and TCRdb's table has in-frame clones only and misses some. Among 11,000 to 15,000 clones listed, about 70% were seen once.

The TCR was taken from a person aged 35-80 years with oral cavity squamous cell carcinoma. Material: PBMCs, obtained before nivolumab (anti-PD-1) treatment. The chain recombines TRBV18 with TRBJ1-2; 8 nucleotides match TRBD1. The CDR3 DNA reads TGTGCCAGCTCACCCATTCGGGACAGGAGGGATGGCTACACCTTC. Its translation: CASSPIRDRRDGYTF.